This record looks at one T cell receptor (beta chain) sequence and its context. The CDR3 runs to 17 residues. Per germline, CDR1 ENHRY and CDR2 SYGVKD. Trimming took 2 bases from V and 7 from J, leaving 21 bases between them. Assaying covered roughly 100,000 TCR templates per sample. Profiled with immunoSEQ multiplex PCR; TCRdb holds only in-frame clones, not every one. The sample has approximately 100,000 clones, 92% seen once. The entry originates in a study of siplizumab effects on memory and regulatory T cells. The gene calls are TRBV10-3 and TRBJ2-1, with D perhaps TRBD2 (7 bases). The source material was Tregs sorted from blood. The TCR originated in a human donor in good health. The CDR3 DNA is TGTGCCATCAGTGAGAGGGTTGAGGGAGGGCAGGGGAATGAGCAGTTCTTC. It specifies CAISERVEGGQGNEQFF.